This T cell receptor (beta chain) derives from a study of cytotoxic CD8 clonotypes in ibrutinib-treated CLL. Study at large: Partial responses numbered some 24 and complete responses 2; after a median about six years, about 14 stayed remitted and about 12 progressed.

The J segment lost 4 bases and the V segment lost 4 bases, leaving 10 bases of the junction unmatched. This CDR3 contains 17 residues. CDR1 SQVTM and CDR2 ANQGSEA come from the germline V gene. The table came from immunoSEQ multiplex PCR; TCRdb's copy has only in-frame clones and leaves some out. The sample lists 250,000 to 350,000 clones, 60% to 80% occurring once. The V and J genes are TRBV29-1 and TRBJ2-2; 12 positions match TRBD2. Sequencing was performed on PBMCs, taken at disease progression, from a patient treated with ibrutinib. This clonotype was obtained from a human donor with chronic lymphocytic leukemia. The CDR3 sequence: CSVVARLAGDLTGELFF. The CDR3 DNA is TGCAGCGTTGTTGCACGACTAGCGGGAGACCTCACCGGGGAGCTGTTTTTT.